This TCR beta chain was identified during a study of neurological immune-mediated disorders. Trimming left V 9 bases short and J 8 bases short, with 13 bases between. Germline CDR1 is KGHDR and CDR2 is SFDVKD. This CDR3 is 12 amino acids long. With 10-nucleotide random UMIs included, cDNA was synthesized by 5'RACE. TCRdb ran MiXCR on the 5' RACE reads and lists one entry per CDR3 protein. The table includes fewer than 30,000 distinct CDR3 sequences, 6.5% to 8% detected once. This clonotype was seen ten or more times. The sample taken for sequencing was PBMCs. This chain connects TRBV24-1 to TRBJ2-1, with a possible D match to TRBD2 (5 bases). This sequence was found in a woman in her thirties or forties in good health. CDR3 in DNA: TGTGCCACCTCGGGGTGGCCTGATGAGCAGTTCTTC. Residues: CATSGWPDEQFF.